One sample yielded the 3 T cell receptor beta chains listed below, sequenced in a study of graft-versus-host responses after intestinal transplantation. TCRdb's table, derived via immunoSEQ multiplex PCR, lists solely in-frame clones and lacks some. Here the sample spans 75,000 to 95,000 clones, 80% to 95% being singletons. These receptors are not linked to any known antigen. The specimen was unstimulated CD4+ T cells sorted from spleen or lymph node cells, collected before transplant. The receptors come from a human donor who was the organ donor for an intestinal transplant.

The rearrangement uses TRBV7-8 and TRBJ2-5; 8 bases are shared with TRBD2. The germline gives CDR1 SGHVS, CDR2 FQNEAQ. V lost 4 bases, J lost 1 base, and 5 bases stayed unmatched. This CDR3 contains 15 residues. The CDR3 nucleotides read TGTGCCAGCAGCTCAAAGCGGGGGATCCAAGAGACCCAGTACTTC. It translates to CASSSKRGIQETQYF.

Written as DNA, the CDR3 is TGTGCCAGCAGCCGAACAAACAGGGTGGGAGAGACCCAGTACTTC. Amino acids: CASSRTNRVGETQYF. This chain connects TRBV6-6 to TRBJ2-5, with a possible D match to TRBD1 (6 bases). CDR1 and CDR2 from the germline V gene are MNHNY and SVGAGI (reference sequence). The ends were cut back, 6 bases at V and 4 bases at J, with 18 bases in the middle. The CDR3 contains 15 residues.

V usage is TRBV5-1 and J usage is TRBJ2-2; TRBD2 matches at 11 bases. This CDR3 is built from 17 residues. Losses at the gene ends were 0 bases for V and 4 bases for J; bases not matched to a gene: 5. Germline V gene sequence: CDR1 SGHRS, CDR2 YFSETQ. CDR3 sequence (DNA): TGCGCCAGCAGCTTGGTAGCGGGGGGGCCGAGCACCGGGGAGCTGTTTTTT. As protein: CASSLVAGGPSTGELFF.